Given below is one T cell receptor (beta chain) in context. What it binds is unknown. The data stem from a study of cytomegalovirus exposure and HLA in healthy donors. 60 Vbeta and 13 Jbeta primers were used in PCR. Libraries were prepared by immunoSEQ multiplex PCR; TCRdb keeps only in-frame clonotypes and omits some of them. The sample consists of 70,000 or so clones, about 84% of them appearing once. In germline, CDR1 is MNHNS, CDR2 SASEGT. CDR3 length equals 15 residues. V lost 3 bases and J 1 base, leaving 12 bases between the germline ends. Study-level findings and limits: A few CMV-associated chains were confirmed in vitro to be specific for CMV antigens. Evidence from a later analysis indicated that most CMV-associated TCR beta chains looked HLA-restricted.

The sample comprised PBMCs. This sequence joins TRBV6-1 and TRBJ2-5, with a possible D match to TRBD1 (6 bases). The origin of this receptor is a man younger than 35 in good health and CMV-seropositive. The CDR3 bases are TGTGCCAGCAGTGAGTTTGTACAGGGCCAAGAGACCCAGTACTTC. Amino acids: CASSEFVQGQETQYF.